Following are 14 T cell receptor beta chains from one sample sequenced in a study of shared clonotypes between healthy human individuals (dated by TCRdb to 2018 to 2020). Preparation of the library involved the immunoSEQ multiplex PCR assay. In its TCRdb copy, this immuneACCESS table keeps in-frame sequences only and misses some clones. Where compared with another copy, unresolved V genes explain less than half of these, and the others have no known cause. A total of about 2.3 million clones appear in this sample, roughly 92% of them only once. The top ten constitute approximately 0.4% of the sample. Sequencing was done on a sample of naive CD4+ T cells from PBMCs. Sample cell subset or site, as interpreted from the label and publication: CD45RA+ positively selected. Every receptor here comes from a man aged 18 to 29 in good health. Some clones in this sample may be carry-over from other donors' samples.

The chain joins TRBV5-4 to TRBJ2-7; D call uncertain. Germline V gene data show CDR1 as SGHNT and CDR2 as YYREEE (reference sequence). V lost 2 bases, J lost 0 bases, and 12 bases lay in between. The CDR3 consists of 15 residues. This chain's CDR3 is CASSFQSRSSYEQYF. In nucleotides, the CDR3 is TGTGCCAGCAGCTTTCAGTCACGTAGCTCCTACGAGCAGTACTTC.

CDR3 amino acids: CASTPTGDHNYGYTF. CDR3 nucleotides: TGTGCCAGTACGCCGACAGGGGATCATAACTATGGCTACACCTTC. The J gene is TRBJ1-2, the V gene TRBV19; 8 nucleotides agree with TRBD1. The CDR3 has 15 amino acids. CDR1 is LNHDA and CDR2 is SQIVND in the germline V gene (reference sequence). V shed 7 bases and J 1 base; nucleotides not matched to a gene: 8.

The chain links TRBV11-3 to TRBJ2-2; tentative D call: TRBD1 (5 bases). V lost 4 bases and J 6 bases, leaving 12 bases between the germline ends. The CDR3 extends over 14 amino acids. CDR1 is SGHNT, CDR2 YENEEA, per germline. The CDR3 reads CASSSSGIAGELFF. The CDR3 DNA follows: TGTGCCAGCAGCTCATCAGGGATTGCCGGGGAGCTGTTTTTT.

This chain uses TRBV7-9 with TRBJ2-3, with 8 bases identical to TRBD2. This CDR3 is 15 amino acids long. CDR1 is SEHNR and CDR2 is FQNEAQ in the germline V gene (reference sequence). V lost 5 bases and J lost 2; bases outside the gene matches: 6. The CDR3 sequence is CASSPRGAATDTQYF. The CDR3 DNA sequence: TGTGCCAGCAGCCCGCGGGGGGCCGCCACAGATACGCAGTATTTT.

The chain combines TRBV15 with TRBJ1-2; possibly TRBD1 for D (5 bases). V gave up 2 bases and J gave up 4 bases, with 17 bases separating them. The CDR3 is 16 amino acids. Germline values: CDR1 LNHNV, CDR2 YYDKDF (reference sequence). Here the CDR3 reads CATSRPGPRGAYGYTF. In nucleotides, the CDR3 is TGTGCCACCAGCAGACCCGGACCGAGGGGTGCCTATGGCTACACCTTC.

J is TRBJ1-2 and V is TRBV7-9; TRBD1 aligns across 8 bases. V was pared by 1 base and J by 8 bases, with 0 bases of the junction left unmatched. This CDR3 contains 12 residues. Germline V gene sequence: CDR1 SEHNR, CDR2 FQNEAQ (reference sequence). The chain's CDR3 is CASSLGTGGYTF. The CDR3 region has the DNA TGTGCCAGCAGCTTAGGGACAGGGGGCTACACCTTC.

The chain has TRBV28 and TRBJ2-5, with TRBD2 identical over 8 bases. The CDR3 runs 15 residues. J gave up 1 base and V 5 bases, and 6 bases lay outside the gene matches. CDR1 MDHEN and CDR2 SYDVKM come from the germline V gene. The CDR3 DNA reads TGTGCCAGCAGTCCCTGGACTAGCTTCCAAGAGACCCAGTACTTC. Its translation: CASSPWTSFQETQYF.

The chain carries TRBV7-2 and TRBJ1-5; D uncertain. V lost 2 bases to trimming and J lost 5 bases, with 13 bases between them. The CDR3 consists of 15 residues. Germline V lookup: CDR1 SGHTA, CDR2 FQGNSA. The CDR3 loop is CASSLLGGAHQPQHF. In DNA, the CDR3 is TGTGCCAGCAGCTTATTGGGCGGAGCTCATCAGCCCCAGCATTTT.

A few counts support this clone. V usage is TRBV5-1 and J usage is TRBJ2-5; a possible D gene is TRBD1 (5 bases). This CDR3 contains 14 residues. Germline CDR1 reads SGHRS; CDR2 reads YFSETQ. Trimming removed 4 bases from V and 1 base from J, with 11 bases in between. CDR3 in DNA: TGCGCCAGCAGCGAGCCAGGGTTCCAAGAGACCCAGTACTTC. It yields the protein CASSEPGFQETQYF.

The genes are TRBV7-9 and TRBJ1-2, with D maybe TRBD1 (6 bases). This CDR3 comprises 13 residues. V lost 5 bases and J 14 bases, leaving 21 bases between the germline ends. CDR1 SEHNR and CDR2 FQNEAQ come from the germline V gene (reference sequence). The CDR3 here is CASSPIQGAAVTF. The CDR3 region has the DNA TGTGCCAGCAGCCCAATACAGGGTGCAGCGGTTACCTTC.

The rearrangement uses TRBV7-2 and TRBJ1-5; 11 bases are shared with TRBD1. Per the germline V gene, CDR1 is SGHTA and CDR2 is FQGNSA. The CDR3 covers 15 residues. V lost 0 bases, J lost 6 bases, and 1 base stayed unmatched. The CDR3 sequence: CASSLAGTGGQPQHF. The CDR3 nucleotides read TGTGCCAGCAGCTTAGCGGGGACAGGGGGTCAGCCCCAGCATTTT.

The chain is built from TRBV7-2 and TRBJ2-7; D gene uncertain. This CDR3 has 13 residues. CDR1 and CDR2 (germline): SGHTA, FQGNSA. V lost 2 bases, J lost 7 bases, and 12 bases lay in between. CDR3 protein: CASSLLPPGEQYF. The CDR3 nucleotides read TGTGCCAGCAGCTTACTTCCCCCCGGAGAGCAGTACTTC.

The chain recombines TRBV5-4 with TRBJ1-3, with D hard to call. Germline V gene sequence: CDR1 SGHNT, CDR2 YYREEE (reference sequence). There are 13 residues in the CDR3. Deletions cut 0 bases from V and 4 bases from J, with 5 bases between. CDR3 nucleotide sequence: TGTGCCAGCAGCTTGGGAGGCGGAAACACCATATATTTT. It is translated as CASSLGGGNTIYF.

The chain is built from TRBV5-1 and TRBJ2-1, with TRBD2 matching 14 bases. With 4 bases clipped from V and 8 bases from J, the junction kept 8 bases outside the gene matches. There are 16 residues in the CDR3. Germline CDR1 and CDR2: SGHRS and YFSETQ. CDR3 in DNA: TGCGCCAGCAGCCCCGGGACTAGCGGGAGAAGGGATGAGCAGTTCTTC. Translation gives CASSPGTSGRRDEQFF. The full variable domain, completed using reference TRBV5-1 and TRBJ2-1, is KAGVTQTPRYLIKTRGQQVTLSCSPISGHRSVSWYQQTPGQGLQFLFEYFSETQRNKGNFPGRFSGRQFSNSRSEMNVSTLELGDSALYLCASSPGTSGRRDEQFFGPGTRLTVL.